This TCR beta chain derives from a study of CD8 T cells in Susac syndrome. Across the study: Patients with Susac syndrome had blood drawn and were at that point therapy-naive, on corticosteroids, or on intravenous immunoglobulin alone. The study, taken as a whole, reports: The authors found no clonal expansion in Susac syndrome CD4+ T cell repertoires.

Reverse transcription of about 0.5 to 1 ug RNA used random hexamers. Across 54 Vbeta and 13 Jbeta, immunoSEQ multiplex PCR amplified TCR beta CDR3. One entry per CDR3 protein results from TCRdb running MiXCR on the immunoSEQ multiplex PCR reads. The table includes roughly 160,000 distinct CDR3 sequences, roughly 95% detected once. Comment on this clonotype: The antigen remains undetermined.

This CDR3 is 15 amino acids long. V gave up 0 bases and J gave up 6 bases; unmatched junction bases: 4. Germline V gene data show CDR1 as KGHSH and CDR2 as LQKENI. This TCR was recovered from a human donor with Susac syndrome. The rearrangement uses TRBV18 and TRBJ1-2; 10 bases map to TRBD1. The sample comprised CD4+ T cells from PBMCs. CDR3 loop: CASSPPGTGADGYTF. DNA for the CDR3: TGTGCCAGCTCACCACCGGGGACAGGGGCTGATGGCTACACCTTC.